The source of this T cell receptor (beta chain) is a study of blood T cell repertoires in COVID-19. Study in general: Collection of acute and convalescent COVID-19 samples took place in the United States, Italy and Spain.

Authors' methods: Estimated nucleated cell counts came from reference gene primer amplification. Libraries were prepared by immunoSEQ multiplex PCR; TCRdb keeps only in-frame clonotypes and omits some of them. That table gives V, J and clone size, and the DNA gave D and trimming. Among approximately 350,000 clones listed, around 91% were seen once. Between the trimmed V and J ends, which lost 2 bases and 1 base, there was a span of 9 bases. This CDR3 has 15 amino acids. The germline gives CDR1 SGHVS, CDR2 FQNEAQ. V is TRBV7-8 and J is TRBJ2-4; D may be TRBD2 (5 bases). The clonotype was recovered from a young woman who had recovered from COVID-19. Sequencing input: peripheral blood. In DNA form, the CDR3 reads TGTGCCAGCAGCTTAACAGAGGGTGCCAAAAACATTCAGTACTTC. It encodes CASSLTEGAKNIQYF.